These 4 T cell receptor beta chains share one sample of origin, sequenced in a study of shared clonotypes between healthy human individuals. Libraries were prepared by immunoSEQ multiplex PCR; TCRdb keeps only in-frame clonotypes and omits some of them. Altogether about 1.5 million clones are present, around 98% being singletons, with the ten largest covering 0.4% to 0.55%. The sequenced material came from naive CD4+ T cells sorted from blood. As to subset: CD45RA+ positively selected. These receptors were collected from a man in his thirties or forties in good health.

CDR3: CASSSPPGMNTEAFF. CDR3 nucleotides: TGTGCCAGCAGCTCCCCGCCCGGCATGAACACTGAAGCTTTCTTT. The rearrangement uses TRBV7-9 and TRBJ1-1; D uncertain. The CDR3 is 15 amino acids. Trimming took off 4 bases at V and 0 bases at J, with 12 bases between the two ends. Germline lookup yields CDR1 SEHNR and CDR2 FQNEAQ (reference sequence).

This clone was observed once. The V gene is TRBV5-5, the J gene TRBJ2-4; 7 bases match TRBD2. Losses at the gene ends were 4 bases for V and 9 bases for J; bases not matched to a gene: 13. This CDR3 comprises 15 residues. The germline CDR1 and CDR2 sequences are SGHKS and YYEKEE (reference sequence). This chain's CDR3 is CASSPRQPWGGIQYF. CDR3 DNA sequence: TGTGCCAGCAGCCCCAGACAGCCCTGGGGGGGCATTCAGTACTTC.

J is TRBJ2-5 and V is TRBV2, with D tentatively TRBD2 (6 bases). Trimming stripped 4 bases from V and 2 bases from J, with 11 bases between. CDR3 length: 14 amino acids. Germline values: CDR1 SNHLY, CDR2 FYNNEI. CDR3: CASSGLALQETQYF. The CDR3 DNA reads TGTGCCAGCAGTGGGCTAGCGCTTCAAGAGACCCAGTACTTC. The whole variable domain, remainder taken from reference TRBV2 and TRBJ2-5, is EPEVTQTPSHQVTQMGQEVILRCVPISNHLYFYWYRQILGQKVEFLVSFYNNEISEKSEIFDDQFSVERPDGSNFTLKIRSTKLEDSAMYFCASSGLALQETQYFGPGTRLLVL.

This clone was recorded once. The chain links TRBV11-2 to TRBJ2-7, with 11 bases identical to TRBD2. V lost 2 bases, J lost 2 bases, and 2 bases stayed unmatched. The CDR3 contains 15 residues. Germline V lookup: CDR1 SGHAT, CDR2 FQNNGV. CDR3 region: CASSLLAGGTYEQYF. The CDR3 region has the DNA TGTGCCAGCAGCTTACTAGCGGGAGGTACCTACGAGCAGTACTTC.